These 29 T cell receptor beta chains were sequenced from one sample in a study of T cells after yellow fever vaccination. MiXCR, applied by TCRdb to the 5' RACE reads, yields one record per CDR3 protein. The data show about 580,000 distinct CDR3 sequences, less than 20% seen once. Sequenced here: PBMCs, sampled 5 days after the first yellow fever vaccination. The receptors shown here come from a man younger than 35 who received the YFV17D yellow fever vaccine.

The V and J genes are TRBV10-2 and TRBJ1-5, with D uncertain. The V gene lost 3 bases and the J gene lost 7 bases, with 7 bases spanning the gap. Per the germline V gene, CDR1 is WSHSY and CDR2 is SAAADI. The CDR3 spans 12 residues. The CDR3: CASSEESQPQHF. CDR3 bases: TGCGCCAGCAGTGAAGAGAGCCAGCCCCAGCATTTT.

The chain employs TRBV20-1 and TRBJ1-4, with D possibly matching TRBD1 (5 bases). The CDR3 has 15 amino acids. With 1 base removed from V and 0 bases from J, the gap between germline ends came to 9 bases. The germline gives CDR1 DFQATT, CDR2 SNEGSKA (reference sequence). CDR3 region: CSARVLTATNEKLFF. The CDR3, as DNA: TGCAGTGCTAGAGTCCTGACAGCAACTAATGAAAAACTGTTTTTT.

This clonotype was picked up a small number of times. CDR3 in DNA: TGTGCCAGCAGCCAAGGGCGGGGGCTCGGAGGCTACACCTTC. Its protein is CASSQGRGLGGYTF. The chain links TRBV12-3 or TRBV12-4 to TRBJ1-2; D possibly corresponds to TRBD1 (6 bases). This CDR3 has 14 residues. Trimming shortened V by 6 bases and J by 8 bases, and 19 bases separated the two germline ends.

The gene calls are TRBV12-3 or TRBV12-4 and TRBJ1-3; tentatively, D is TRBD1 (6 bases). V was shortened by 5 bases and J by 2 bases, with 10 bases between the two germline ends. The CDR3 extends over 14 amino acids. CDR3 DNA sequence: TGTGCCAGCAGTCGACAGGTCACTGGAAACACCATATATTTT. Amino acid sequence: CASSRQVTGNTIYF.

The rearrangement uses TRBV4-1 and TRBJ2-5, with 12 bases identical to TRBD2. The CDR3 has 20 residues. The trim removed 0 bases at V and 6 bases at J, leaving 17 bases unmatched. CDR1 MGHRA and CDR2 YSYEKL come from the germline V gene. The CDR3 reads CASSQDPQYSTSGGWKTQYF. The CDR3 DNA sequence: TGCGCCAGCAGCCAAGATCCCCAATACTCCACTAGCGGGGGGTGGAAGACCCAGTACTTC.

This clonotype appeared a few times. The chain carries TRBV14 and TRBJ2-7; D is unclear. The V gene's germline CDR1 is SGHDN and CDR2 FVKESK. CDR3 length: 14 amino acids. V lost 3 bases to trimming and J lost 2 bases, with 11 bases between them. This chain's CDR3 is CASSHISLTYEQYF. The CDR3 DNA is TGTGCCAGCAGCCATATCAGTTTAACCTACGAGCAGTACTTC. Variable domain in full (rest from reference TRBV14 and TRBJ2-7): EAGVTQFPSHSVIEKGQTVTLRCDPISGHDNLYWYRRVMGKEIKFLLHFVKESKQDESGMPNNRFLAERTGGTYSTLKVQPAELEDSGVYFCASSHISLTYEQYFGPGTRLTVT.

The V and J genes are TRBV12-3 or TRBV12-4 and TRBJ2-7, with TRBD1 matching over 10 bases. The trim removed 3 bases at V and 4 bases at J, leaving 3 bases unmatched. This CDR3 spans 14 amino acids. This CDR3 reads CASSFDRGPYEQYF. In DNA form, the CDR3 reads TGTGCCAGCAGTTTCGACAGGGGGCCTTACGAGCAGTACTTC.

The chain joins TRBV2 to TRBJ1-1, with D perhaps TRBD1 (6 bases). The CDR3 totals 15 residues. With 2 bases removed from V and 0 bases from J, the gap between germline ends came to 10 bases. The germline V gene has CDR1 SNHLY and CDR2 FYNNEI. The CDR3 region has the DNA TGTGCCAGCAGTGAACGCCGGGGGCTGAACACTGAAGCTTTCTTT. This codes for CASSERRGLNTEAFF.

Only a few counts were recorded for this clonotype. The rearrangement joins TRBV7-2 to TRBJ2-7, with D possibly matching TRBD1 (6 bases). The V gene's germline CDR1 is SGHTA and CDR2 FQGNSA. The length of the CDR3 is 13 residues. The V end lost 4 bases, the J end lost 6 bases, and 13 bases lay between the germline ends. The CDR3 reads CASSSSDRSEQYF. The DNA for the CDR3 is TGTGCCAGCAGCTCGAGCGACAGGTCCGAGCAGTACTTC.

The chain uses TRBV11-2 and TRBJ1-1, with TRBD1 matching over 8 bases. CDR1 SGHAT and CDR2 FQNNGV come from the germline V gene. CDR3 length equals 13 residues. J gave up 6 bases and V 4 bases, and 4 bases lay outside the gene matches. The chain's CDR3 is CASSSQGDSEAFF. The CDR3 DNA sequence: TGTGCCAGCAGCTCACAGGGGGACTCTGAAGCTTTCTTT.

The gene calls are TRBV6-1 and TRBJ1-2; D gene ambiguous. The CDR3 sequence is 17 residues long. The germline V gene encodes CDR1 MNHNS and CDR2 SASEGT. V dropped 6 bases and J dropped 6 bases, with 26 bases sitting between them. The CDR3 DNA reads TGTGCCAGCAGCCAACACCCCGGGAGAGCCGGGAGCAATGGCTACACCTTC. Amino acid sequence: CASSQHPGRAGSNGYTF.

The rearrangement joins TRBV15 to TRBJ1-3; TRBD1 matches 9 bases. V was pared by 0 bases and J by 4 bases, with 10 bases of the junction left unmatched. Germline V gene lookup returns CDR1 LNHNV and CDR2 YYDKDF (reference sequence). The CDR3 totals 18 residues. CDR3 in DNA: TGTGCCACCAGCAGAGATCCGGGACAGGGATTTTTAGGAAACACCATATATTTT. Its protein is CATSRDPGQGFLGNTIYF.

This clonotype was seen only a few times. V is TRBV4-1 and J is TRBJ1-2, with unresolved D. Germline V gene data show CDR1 as MGHRA and CDR2 as YSYEKL. This CDR3 has 14 residues. The germline V and J ends were trimmed by 0 bases and 4 bases, with 9 bases remaining between them. This CDR3 is CASSQDKEGYGYTF. The CDR3 region has the DNA TGCGCCAGCAGCCAAGATAAGGAGGGCTATGGCTACACCTTC.

This clonotype was seen a handful of times. CDR3 DNA sequence: TGTGCCAGCAGCCCCCGGACAGGGGCCACTGAAGCTTTCTTT. Protein: CASSPRTGATEAFF. The rearrangement links TRBV7-2 to TRBJ1-1, with 9 positions matching TRBD1. CDR1 is SGHTA, CDR2 FQGNSA, per germline. The CDR3 covers 14 residues. V was clipped by 5 bases and J by 4 bases; unmatched bases: 5.

This clonotype was found a few times. For the CDR3, the DNA is TGCGCCAGCAGCCCAAGGACAGGAAAGCTGTATTTT. It codes for CASSPRTGKLYF. The V and J genes are TRBV5-1 and TRBJ2-3, with 7 bases fitting TRBD1. J was trimmed by 14 bases and V by 4 bases; bases with no gene match: 10. Looked up from germline, CDR1 is SGHRS and CDR2 is YFSETQ. CDR3 size: 12 residues.

CDR3 sequence reads: CASSPGTGFLAGELFF. The CDR3 DNA is TGTGCCAGCAGTCCCGGGACAGGGTTTTTAGCCGGGGAGCTGTTTTTT. The chain recombines TRBV12-3 or TRBV12-4 with TRBJ2-2; 9 bases map to TRBD1. The CDR3 totals 16 residues. The ends lost 5 bases at V and 6 bases at J; junction bases unmatched: 10.

This sequence joins TRBV2 and TRBJ1-5; TRBD1 is a possible D gene (5 bases). The germline gives CDR1 SNHLY, CDR2 FYNNEI. The CDR3 has 11 residues. Trimming shortened V by 6 bases and J by 5 bases, and 5 bases separated the two germline ends. The CDR3 nucleotides read TGTGCCAGCAGGACAGATCAGCCCCAGCATTTT. It specifies CASRTDQPQHF.

The rearrangement joins TRBV11-1 to TRBJ2-3; D ambiguous. Germline V gene data show CDR1 as SGHAT and CDR2 as FQDESV (reference sequence). V gave up 5 bases and J gave up 5 bases, with 26 bases separating them. The CDR3 contains 18 residues. Here the CDR3 DNA reads TGTGCCAGCAGCCCCGAAACCAAGCGCACTCAACTGGTAGATACGCAGTATTTT. Translating it yields CASSPETKRTQLVDTQYF.

This clonotype was recorded a few times. The V call is TRBV6-2 or TRBV6-3, the J call TRBJ2-7; no definite D call. Trimming pared 7 bases from V and 2 bases from J, leaving 12 bases between. The CDR3 runs to 13 residues. Germline V CDR1 and CDR2: MNHEY, SVGEGT. The CDR3 sequence: CASNVMQAYEQYF. CDR3 in DNA: TGTGCCAGCAACGTGATGCAGGCCTACGAGCAGTACTTC.

This clonotype has just a few counts. This rearrangement joins TRBV4-2 to TRBJ2-1; D might be TRBD1 or TRBD2, each matching 5 bases. V lost 1 base and J lost 6, with 10 bases in between. CDR3 size: 14 residues. The germline gives CDR1 LGHNA, CDR2 YNFKEQ. The CDR3 bases are TGTGCCAGCAGCCAAGTCCGGGGCTTCAATGAGCAGTTCTTC. Its protein is CASSQVRGFNEQFF.

This clonotype has only a few counts. This chain links TRBV7-6 with TRBJ2-1; no firm D call. Trimming removed 0 bases at V and 4 bases at J, with 10 bases between. Germline V gene lookup returns CDR1 SGHVS and CDR2 FNYEAQ. There are 15 residues in the CDR3. The CDR3 DNA reads TGTGCCAGCAGCTTAGCCCTGTACAGATACAATGAGCAGTTCTTC. Protein: CASSLALYRYNEQFF.

This clonotype was found many times. J is TRBJ1-2 and V is TRBV4-1; TRBD1 matches at 7 bases. The CDR3 is made up of 15 amino acids. Germline V gene data show CDR1 as MGHRA and CDR2 as YSYEKL. V lost 5 bases to trimming and J lost 1 base; unmatched junction nucleotides: 7. The CDR3 DNA sequence: TGCGCCAGCAGCAGGGGGCAGGGAGGTAACTATGGCTACACCTTC. Encoded protein: CASSRGQGGNYGYTF.

J is TRBJ2-7 and V is TRBV20-1; 7 bases match TRBD2. Germline V gene lookup returns CDR1 DFQATT and CDR2 SNEGSKA (reference sequence). V gave up 2 bases and J gave up 4 bases; unmatched junction bases: 8. The CDR3 runs to 14 residues. CDR3 bases: TGCAGTGCTAGAAGCGGGGCACCCTATTACGAGCAGTACTTC. Encoded protein: CSARSGAPYYEQYF.

This clonotype was observed a handful of times. The chain couples TRBV27 to TRBJ1-1; D call uncertain. The CDR3 has 13 amino acids. V lost 5 bases and J lost 4, with 11 bases in between. CDR1 is MNHEY and CDR2 is SMNVEV in the germline V gene (reference sequence). This chain's CDR3 is CASSMGLGTEAFF. For the CDR3, the DNA is TGTGCCAGCAGTATGGGGTTGGGCACTGAAGCTTTCTTT.

J is TRBJ1-5 and V is TRBV5-5; 7 bases align to TRBD1. Germline CDR1 and CDR2: SGHKS and YYEKEE (reference sequence). Germline trimming cut 3 bases from V and 2 bases from J; bases unmatched to any gene: 8. The CDR3 sequence is 16 residues long. The DNA for the CDR3 is TGTGCCAGCAGCTCACACGGGACAGTCCGCAATCAGCCCCAGCATTTT. It specifies CASSSHGTVRNQPQHF.

This clonotype was found a few times. The J gene is TRBJ1-1, the V gene TRBV20-1; 8 bases align to TRBD1. Germline assignment: CDR1 DFQATT and CDR2 SNEGSKA (reference sequence). The CDR3 extends over 13 amino acids. The V gene end was trimmed by 5 bases and the J gene end by 2 bases; junction bases not matched to a gene: 4. In DNA form, the CDR3 reads TGCAGTGCTGACGGACAGGGAAACACTGAAGCTTTCTTT. It is translated as CSADGQGNTEAFF.

This clonotype has just a few counts. The V and J genes are TRBV9 and TRBJ1-2; D not resolved. V was clipped by 5 bases and J by 3 bases, with 11 bases between them. The CDR3 contains 13 residues. The germline V gene has CDR1 SGDLS and CDR2 YYNGEE. The CDR3 sequence is CASSAGLDYGYTF. CDR3 nucleotide sequence: TGTGCCAGCAGTGCAGGATTGGACTATGGCTACACCTTC. The full variable domain, rest sourced from reference TRBV9 and TRBJ1-2, is DSGVTQTPKHLITATGQRVTLRCSPRSGDLSVYWYQQSLDQGLQFLIQYYNGEERAKGNILERFSAQQFPDLHSELNLSSLELGDSALYFCASSAGLDYGYTFGSGTRLTVV.

The table lists this clonotype with a few counts. This sequence joins TRBV4-1 and TRBJ2-3, with 7 nucleotides matching TRBD2. The CDR3 length is 17 residues. Germline V gene sequence: CDR1 MGHRA, CDR2 YSYEKL. The junction had 9 bases not matched to a gene; V was cut back by 1 base and J by 2 bases. In nucleotides, the CDR3 is TGCGCCAGCAGCCAAGCCTATAGCGGGTTCGACACAGATACGCAGTATTTT. It encodes CASSQAYSGFDTDTQYF.

The J gene is TRBJ2-3, the V gene TRBV12-3 or TRBV12-4; 14 positions agree with TRBD2. The CDR3 has 20 residues. Trimming removed 5 bases from V and 0 bases from J; junction bases left unmatched: 13. For the CDR3, the DNA is TGTGCCAGCAGTGCACCTTCCGGGACTAGCGGGGGAACTAGCACAGATACGCAGTATTTT. Its translation: CASSAPSGTSGGTSTDTQYF.